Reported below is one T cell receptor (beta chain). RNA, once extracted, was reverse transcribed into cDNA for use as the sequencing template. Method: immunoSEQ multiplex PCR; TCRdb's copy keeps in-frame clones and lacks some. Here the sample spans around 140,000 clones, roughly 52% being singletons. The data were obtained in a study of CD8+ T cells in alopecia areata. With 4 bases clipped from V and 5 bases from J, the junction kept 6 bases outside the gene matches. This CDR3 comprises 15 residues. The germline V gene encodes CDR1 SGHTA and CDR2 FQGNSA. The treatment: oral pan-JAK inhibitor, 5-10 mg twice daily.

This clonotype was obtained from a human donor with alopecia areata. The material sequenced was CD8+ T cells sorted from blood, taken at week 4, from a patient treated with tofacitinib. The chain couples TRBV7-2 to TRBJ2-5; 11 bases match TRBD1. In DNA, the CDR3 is TGTGCCAGCAGCTCACCGGACAGGGGGCGGGAGACCCAGTACTTC. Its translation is CASSSPDRGRETQYF.